This T cell receptor beta chain was observed in a study of blood T cell repertoires in COVID-19. Overall study: Acute-phase and convalescent COVID-19 samples originated in the United States, Italy and Spain.

Germline assignment: CDR1 SQVTM and CDR2 ANQGSEA. This CDR3 region has 21 residues. V lost 5 bases to trimming and J lost 0 bases; unmatched junction nucleotides: 19. Original methodology: How many nucleated cells were present was estimated from reference gene primer amplification. Here immunoSEQ multiplex PCR was the method, and the copy in TCRdb shows in-frame clones only, minus some. The V and J calls and clone size come from that table; D and trimming were worked out from the DNA. This table holds 200,000 to 250,000 clones, about 88% found once. The chain carries TRBV29-1 and TRBJ2-1, with 13 bases fitting TRBD2. The sequence was collected from a woman aged 50 to 60 with COVID-19, enrolled during active disease. Sequencing input: peripheral blood. Here the CDR3 reads CSVRGLAGARNTSSSYNEQFF. The CDR3 coding sequence is TGCAGCGTTCGCGGACTAGCGGGGGCCCGAAATACCTCGAGCTCCTACAATGAGCAGTTCTTC.